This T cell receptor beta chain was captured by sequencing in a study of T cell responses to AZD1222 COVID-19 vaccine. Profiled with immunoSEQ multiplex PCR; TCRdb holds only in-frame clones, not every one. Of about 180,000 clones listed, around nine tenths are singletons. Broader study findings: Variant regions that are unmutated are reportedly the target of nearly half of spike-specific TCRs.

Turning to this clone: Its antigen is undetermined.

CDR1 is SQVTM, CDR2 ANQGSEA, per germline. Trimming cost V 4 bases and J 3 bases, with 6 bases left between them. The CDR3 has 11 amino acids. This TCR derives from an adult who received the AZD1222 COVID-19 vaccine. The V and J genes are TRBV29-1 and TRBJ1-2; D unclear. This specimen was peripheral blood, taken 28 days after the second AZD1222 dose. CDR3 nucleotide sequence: TGCAGCGTTGTCTTGGACTATGGCTACACCTTC. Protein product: CSVVLDYGYTF.